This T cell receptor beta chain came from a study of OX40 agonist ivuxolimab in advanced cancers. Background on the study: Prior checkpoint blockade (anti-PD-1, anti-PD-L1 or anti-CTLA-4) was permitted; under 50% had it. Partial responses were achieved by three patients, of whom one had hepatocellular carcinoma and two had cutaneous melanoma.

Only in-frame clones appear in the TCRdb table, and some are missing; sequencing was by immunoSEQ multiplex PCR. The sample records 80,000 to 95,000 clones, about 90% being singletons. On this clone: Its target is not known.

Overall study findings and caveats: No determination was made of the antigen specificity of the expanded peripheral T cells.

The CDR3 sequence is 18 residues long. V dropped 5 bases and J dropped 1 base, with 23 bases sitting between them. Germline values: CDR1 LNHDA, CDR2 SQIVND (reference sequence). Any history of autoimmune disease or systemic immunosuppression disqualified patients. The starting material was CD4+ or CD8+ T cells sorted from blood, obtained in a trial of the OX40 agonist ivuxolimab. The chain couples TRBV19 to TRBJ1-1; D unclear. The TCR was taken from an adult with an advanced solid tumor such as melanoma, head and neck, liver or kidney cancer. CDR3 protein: CASSLSLSGMMGNTEAFF. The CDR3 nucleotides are TGTGCCAGTAGTTTAAGCCTCTCTGGCATGATGGGGAACACTGAAGCTTTCTTT.